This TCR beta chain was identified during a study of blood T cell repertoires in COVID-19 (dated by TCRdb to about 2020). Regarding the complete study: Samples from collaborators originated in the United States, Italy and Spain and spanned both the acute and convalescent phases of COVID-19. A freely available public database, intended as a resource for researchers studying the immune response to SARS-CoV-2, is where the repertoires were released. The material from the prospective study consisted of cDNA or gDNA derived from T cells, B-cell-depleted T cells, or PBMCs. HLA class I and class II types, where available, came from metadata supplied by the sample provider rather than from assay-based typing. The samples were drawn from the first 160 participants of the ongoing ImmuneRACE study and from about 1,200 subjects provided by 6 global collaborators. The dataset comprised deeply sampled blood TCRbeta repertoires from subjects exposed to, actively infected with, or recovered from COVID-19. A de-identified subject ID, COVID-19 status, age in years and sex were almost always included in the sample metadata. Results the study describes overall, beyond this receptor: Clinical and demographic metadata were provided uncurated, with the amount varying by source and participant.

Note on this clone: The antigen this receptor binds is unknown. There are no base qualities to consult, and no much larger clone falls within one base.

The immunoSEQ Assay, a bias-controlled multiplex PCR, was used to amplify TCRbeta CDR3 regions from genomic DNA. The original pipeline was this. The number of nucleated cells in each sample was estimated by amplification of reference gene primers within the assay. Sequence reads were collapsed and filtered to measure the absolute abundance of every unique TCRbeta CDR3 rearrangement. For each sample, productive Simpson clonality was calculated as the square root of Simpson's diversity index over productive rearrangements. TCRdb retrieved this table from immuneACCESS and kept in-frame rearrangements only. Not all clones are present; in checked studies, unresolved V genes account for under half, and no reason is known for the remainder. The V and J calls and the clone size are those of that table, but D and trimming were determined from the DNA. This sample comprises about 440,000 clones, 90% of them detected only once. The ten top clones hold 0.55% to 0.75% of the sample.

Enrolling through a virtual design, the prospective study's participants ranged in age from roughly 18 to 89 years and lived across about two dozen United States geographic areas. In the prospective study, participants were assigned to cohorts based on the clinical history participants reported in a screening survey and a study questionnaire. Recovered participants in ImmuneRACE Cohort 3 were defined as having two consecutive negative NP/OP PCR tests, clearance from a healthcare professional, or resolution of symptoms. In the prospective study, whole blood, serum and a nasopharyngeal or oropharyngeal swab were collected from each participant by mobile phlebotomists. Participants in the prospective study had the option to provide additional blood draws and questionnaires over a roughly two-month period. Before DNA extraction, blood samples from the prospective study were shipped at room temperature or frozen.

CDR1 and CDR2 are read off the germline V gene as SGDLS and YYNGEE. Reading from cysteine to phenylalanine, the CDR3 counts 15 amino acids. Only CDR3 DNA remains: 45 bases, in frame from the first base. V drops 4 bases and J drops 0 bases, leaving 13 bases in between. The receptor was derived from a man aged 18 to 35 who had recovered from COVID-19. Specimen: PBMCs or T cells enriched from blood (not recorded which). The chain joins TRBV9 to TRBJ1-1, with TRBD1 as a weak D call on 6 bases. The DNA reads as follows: TGTGCCAGCAGCCTTGAGGGGGTCATGAACACTGAAGCTTTCTTT. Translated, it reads CASSLEGVMNTEAFF.